This T cell receptor (beta chain) was found in a study of cytomegalovirus exposure and HLA in healthy donors. Study findings and constraints: Indistinguishable V segments, including TRBV6-2 and TRBV6-3, were excluded. A later analysis associated under 20,000 TCR beta sequences with HLA alleles at a 0.05 false discovery rate. Within an earlier analysis, most TCR beta V segments proved productive either about 87% or about 30% of the time.

Germline values: CDR1 SGDLS, CDR2 YYNGEE. CDR3 length: 16 residues. V was pared by 0 bases and J by 5 bases, with 5 bases of the junction left unmatched. The PCR had 60 Vbeta and 13 Jbeta primers. Assay: immunoSEQ multiplex PCR; the TCRdb copy retains only in-frame clones and omits some. Here the sample spans just over 150,000 clones, 85% being singletons. Note on this clone: Its specificity is unknown.

J is TRBJ2-3 and V is TRBV9; 11 positions match TRBD2. This receptor was identified in a woman aged 18 to 35 in good health and CMV-seronegative. The sample was PBMCs. The chain's CDR3 is CASSVAGSGRVDTQYF. The CDR3 nucleotides are TGTGCCAGCAGCGTAGCTGGTAGCGGGAGGGTAGATACGCAGTATTTT.